These 14 T cell receptor beta chains came from one sample sequenced in a study of cytomegalovirus exposure and HLA in healthy donors. Clones were sequenced by immunoSEQ multiplex PCR, and TCRdb holds only the in-frame ones, with some missing. Seen here are more than 100,000 clones, 88% observed once, and the top ten hold 1.4% to 1.5%. Sequencing was carried out using PBMCs. The receptors shown here come from a man in his thirties or forties in good health and CMV-seronegative.

CDR3: CASSPAGGRIRADQFF. DNA for the CDR3: TGTGCCAGCAGCCCCGCGGGTGGTAGGATCAGAGCAGACCAGTTTTTT. The rearrangement joins TRBV13 to TRBJ1-4, with no clear D. The CDR3 runs to 16 residues. Trimming removed 5 bases at V and 16 bases at J, with 29 bases between. From germline, CDR1 is PRHDT and CDR2 FYEKMQ (reference sequence).

This sequence joins TRBV18 and TRBJ2-3; TRBD1 is a possible D gene (6 bases). The CDR3 extends over 13 amino acids. Germline V gene data show CDR1 as KGHSH and CDR2 as LQKENI. Trimming left V 8 bases short and J 3 bases short, with 12 bases between. CDR3 residues: CASITQGTDTQYF. CDR3 coding DNA: TGTGCCAGCATCACACAGGGTACAGATACGCAGTATTTT. Combining the CDR3 with reference TRBV18 and TRBJ2-3 gives the whole variable domain NAGVMQNPRHLVRRRGQEARLRCSPMKGHSHVYWYRQLPEEGLKFMVYLQKENIIDESGMPKERFSAEFPKEGPSILRIQQVVRGDSAAYFCASITQGTDTQYFGPGTRLTVL.

The V gene is TRBV30, the J gene TRBJ1-4; no definite D call. The V and J ends lost 3 bases and 4 bases respectively, with 6 bases between them. The CDR3 has 12 residues. CDR1 GTSNPN and CDR2 SVGIG come from the germline V gene (reference sequence). CDR3 loop: CAWRTFNEKLFF. The DNA for the CDR3 is TGTGCCTGGAGGACTTTTAATGAAAAACTGTTTTTT. Full variable domain (rest looked up from reference TRBV30 and TRBJ1-4): SQTIHQWPATLVQPVGSPLSLECTVEGTSNPNLYWYRQAAGRGLQLLFYSVGIGQISSEVPQNLSASRPQDRQFILSSKKLLLSDSGFYLCAWRTFNEKLFFGSGTQLSVL.

The chain couples TRBV5-1 to TRBJ2-1; the D is unclear. Per germline, CDR1 SGHRS and CDR2 YFSETQ. This CDR3 has 14 residues. V was pared by 1 base and J by 11 bases, with 16 bases between. The CDR3 DNA reads as TGCGCCAGCAGCTTGTGGAGAGAGGCTGATCAGCAGTTCTTC. It specifies CASSLWREADQQFF. Combining the CDR3 with reference TRBV5-1 and TRBJ2-1 gives the whole variable domain KAGVTQTPRYLIKTRGQQVTLSCSPISGHRSVSWYQQTPGQGLQFLFEYFSETQRNKGNFPGRFSGRQFSNSRSEMNVSTLELGDSALYLCASSLWREADQQFFGPGTRLTVL.

This chain joins TRBV9 and TRBJ2-7, with 13 bases that match TRBD2. This CDR3 is built from 17 residues. Germline assignment: CDR1 SGDLS and CDR2 YYNGEE. Unmatched junction bases numbered 9, after V lost 4 bases and J lost 2 bases. CDR3 residues: CASSYTPGLAGAYEQYF. For the CDR3, the DNA is TGTGCCAGCAGCTATACCCCAGGACTAGCGGGAGCCTACGAGCAGTACTTC.

The chain carries TRBV5-1 and TRBJ2-7; the D is unclear. The CDR3 length is 14 residues. The germline gives CDR1 SGHRS, CDR2 YFSETQ. Trimming pared 2 bases from V and 6 bases from J, leaving 15 bases between. The CDR3 protein is CASSLEPILTEQYF. In nucleotides, the CDR3 is TGCGCCAGCAGCTTAGAGCCAATACTCACCGAGCAGTACTTC.

The chain is built from TRBV7-9 and TRBJ2-7, with D possibly matching TRBD2 (6 bases). V was clipped by 5 bases and J by 0 bases, with 11 bases between them. Germline-derived CDR1 and CDR2 are SEHNR and FQNEAQ (reference sequence). CDR3 length: 14 residues. The CDR3 loop is CASSSGRSSYEQYF. CDR3 coding DNA: TGTGCCAGCAGCAGCGGGCGAAGCTCCTACGAGCAGTACTTC.

The V call is TRBV5-4, the J call TRBJ2-7; 12 bases align to TRBD2. CDR3 size: 12 residues. V gave up 8 bases and J gave up 4 bases; unmatched junction bases: 1. From germline, CDR1 is SGHNT and CDR2 YYREEE (reference sequence). This CDR3 is CASGLAGYEQYF. The CDR3 DNA reads as TGTGCCAGTGGACTAGCGGGATACGAGCAGTACTTC. Together with reference TRBV5-4 and TRBJ2-7, the CDR3 gives the full variable domain: ETGVTQSPTHLIKTRGQQVTLRCSSQSGHNTVSWYQQALGQGPQFIFQYYREEENGRGNFPPRFSGLQFPNYSSELNVNALELDDSALYLCASGLAGYEQYFGPGTRLTVT.

V gene TRBV18 combines with J gene TRBJ2-1; 8 bases map to TRBD2. Trimming removed 2 bases from V and 5 bases from J; junction bases left unmatched: 2. The CDR3 runs to 14 residues. Germline CDR1 KGHSH, CDR2 LQKENI. DNA for the CDR3: TGTGCCAGCTCACCAATGCGGGAGGACAATGAGCAGTTCTTC. Its translation is CASSPMREDNEQFF.

The V gene is TRBV5-1, the J gene TRBJ2-7; 7 nucleotides line up with TRBD2. Germline CDR1 reads SGHRS; CDR2 reads YFSETQ. The junction had 7 bases not matched to a gene; V was cut back by 4 bases and J by 0 bases. The CDR3 loop spans 15 amino acids. The CDR3 sequence is CASSPHAGASYEQYF. CDR3 DNA sequence: TGCGCCAGCAGCCCACATGCGGGAGCCTCCTACGAGCAGTACTTC. Complete variable domain (other parts from reference TRBV5-1 and TRBJ2-7): KAGVTQTPRYLIKTRGQQVTLSCSPISGHRSVSWYQQTPGQGLQFLFEYFSETQRNKGNFPGRFSGRQFSNSRSEMNVSTLELGDSALYLCASSPHAGASYEQYFGPGTRLTVT.

The chain links TRBV5-1 to TRBJ2-1; 12 bases match TRBD2. This CDR3 region has 15 residues. V lost 5 bases and J lost 8; bases outside the gene matches: 8. Germline V gene sequence: CDR1 SGHRS, CDR2 YFSETQ. CDR3 residues: CASRGLAGLVDEQFF. Written as DNA, the CDR3 is TGCGCCAGCAGGGGACTAGCGGGCCTAGTGGATGAGCAGTTCTTC.

J is TRBJ2-1 and V is TRBV11-2, with 10 bases fitting TRBD2. The germline V gene encodes CDR1 SGHAT and CDR2 FQNNGV. This CDR3 is built from 17 residues. With V trimmed by 1 base and J by 7 bases, 10 bases remained unmatched. Here the CDR3 reads CASSLVSPSGSANEQFF. As DNA, the CDR3 is TGTGCCAGCAGCTTAGTCTCGCCTAGCGGGAGTGCAAATGAGCAGTTCTTC.

V gene TRBV10-1 combines with J gene TRBJ2-7, with D hard to call. The CDR3 covers 12 residues. Germline V gives CDR1 WNHNN, CDR2 SYGVQD (reference sequence). The V and J ends lost 6 bases and 7 bases respectively, with 13 bases between them. In DNA, the CDR3 is TGCGCCAGCAGCCCGGAAGGCGGAGAGCAGTACTTC. Translating gives CASSPEGGEQYF.

The CDR3 bases are TGCAGCGTTGTCCAGGGCCCCACCGGGGAGCTGTTTTTT. Protein product: CSVVQGPTGELFF. The chain couples TRBV29-1 to TRBJ2-2; D is perhaps TRBD1 (5 bases). Germline CDR1 and CDR2: SQVTM and ANQGSEA. The ends were cut back, 4 bases at V and 4 bases at J, with 10 bases in the middle. The CDR3 consists of 13 residues.